Sequencing of this T cell receptor (beta chain) was carried out in a study of blood T cell repertoires in COVID-19. Looking at the study overall: T cells, B-cell-depleted T cells, or PBMCs provided the cDNA or gDNA that served as material.

Libraries were prepared by immunoSEQ multiplex PCR; TCRdb keeps only in-frame clonotypes and omits some of them. This table holds about 440,000 clones, about 92% found once. Researchers sorted participants into cohorts using their self-reported clinical history. Donors in Cohort 3 counted as recovered after two negative PCRs, clearance, or symptom resolution. Germline lookup yields CDR1 MGHRA and CDR2 YSYEKL. V was pared by 0 bases and J by 4 bases, with 15 bases between. The CDR3 runs 16 residues. This chain joins TRBV4-1 and TRBJ1-1, with D unclear. The sequenced sample consisted of PBMCs or T cells enriched from blood (not recorded which). The receptor comes from a man younger than 30 who had recovered from COVID-19. As DNA, the CDR3 is TGCGCCAGCAGCCAAGAAGGAGGGAGGCTTGGCACTGAAGCTTTCTTT. Translating it yields CASSQEGGRLGTEAFF.